The T cell receptor beta chain under discussion was sequenced for a study of blood T cells in healthy people across ages. Using a J-beta primer mix together with a sample-barcoded 5' primer, a second PCR was run for roughly 6 to 12 cycles. A single record per CDR3 protein comes from TCRdb applying MiXCR to the 5' RACE reads. Among 1.5 million to 2 million distinct CDR3 sequences listed, approximately 50% were seen once. The study recruited healthy Caucasian donors from Russia who were aged roughly 6 to 100. About this clonotype itself: The antigen is unknown. One junction end does not reproduce the germline sequence, and a read error may be involved.

Germline CDR1 is DFQATT and CDR2 is SNEGSKA (reference sequence). This CDR3 has 12 amino acids. Points from the study as a whole: Leaving the PBMCs unsorted stopped any conclusive comparison of naive versus antigen-experienced cells. Fewer expanded clones and more diversity marked long-lived versus aged donors. It was not known whether donors were CMV positive (a possible confounder of expanded clonotype changes).

Sample: blood. The rearrangement uses TRBV20-1 and TRBJ2-7, with TRBD1 identical over 7 bases. This TCR came from a woman in her forties in good health. CDR3 region: CGAIRGQSEQYF. The CDR3 bases are TGCGGTGCTATTAGGGGGCAGAGCGAGCAGTACTTC.